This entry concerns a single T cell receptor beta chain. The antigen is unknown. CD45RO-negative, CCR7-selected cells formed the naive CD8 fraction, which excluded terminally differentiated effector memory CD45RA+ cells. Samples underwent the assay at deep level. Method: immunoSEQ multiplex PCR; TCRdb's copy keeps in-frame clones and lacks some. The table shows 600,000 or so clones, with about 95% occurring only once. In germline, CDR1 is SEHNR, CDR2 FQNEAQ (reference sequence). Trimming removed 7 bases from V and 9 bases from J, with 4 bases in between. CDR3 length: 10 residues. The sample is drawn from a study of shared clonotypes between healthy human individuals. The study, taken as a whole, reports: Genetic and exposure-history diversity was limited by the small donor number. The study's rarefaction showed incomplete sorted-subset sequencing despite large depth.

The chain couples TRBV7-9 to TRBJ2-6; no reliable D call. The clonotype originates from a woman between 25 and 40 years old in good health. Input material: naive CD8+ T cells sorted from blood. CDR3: CASTGNVLTF. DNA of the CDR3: TGTGCCAGCACTGGCAACGTCCTGACTTTC.